Listed below are T cell receptor beta chains from one sample, sequenced in a study of blood T cells in healthy people across ages. TCRdb processed the 5' RACE reads anew with MiXCR; each CDR3 protein has one entry. Among about 1.1 million distinct CDR3 sequences listed, roughly two fifths were seen once. The sequencing sample was made of blood. Every receptor here comes from a man aged 18 to 29 in good health. Both conserved end residues are part of each CDR3. For some rows the clone size is stated as once, few or many, or as a class when expanded; others skip it.

clone_size	v_call	j_call	cdr3_aa
.	TRBV28	TRBJ2-2	CASSLTGSTGELFF
few	TRBV6-2/TRBV6-3	TRBJ1-1	CASRQTTRTEAFF
.	TRBV15	TRBJ2-1	CATSGNRGNEQFF
.	TRBV12-3/TRBV12-4	TRBJ1-2	CASSPPRDTLNYGYTF
.	TRBV4-2	TRBJ1-2	CASSQDSWAARGYTF
.	TRBV10-3	TRBJ2-5	CAIRGQETQYF
few	TRBV2	TRBJ1-2	CASSVQRLNYGYTF
few	TRBV28	TRBJ1-6	CASRLGGGPLHF
.	TRBV15	TRBJ2-3	CATSPRLDGTDTQYF
.	TRBV29-1	TRBJ1-2	CGVLNRDRVNGYTF
few	TRBV20-1	TRBJ1-1	CSASIANTEAFF
.	TRBV7-2	TRBJ2-7	CASSSQETGAFEQYF
.	TRBV5-1	TRBJ1-5	CASSLAPGADQPQHF
few	TRBV7-2	TRBJ2-7	CASSFILESYEQYF
few	TRBV7-9	TRBJ1-1	CASSHFKNTEAFF
many	TRBV29-1	TRBJ2-1	CSVRSSYNEQFF
.	TRBV7-2	TRBJ2-1	CASSLVVGLSYNEQFF
.	TRBV10-3	TRBJ1-6	CAIRDSQAYNSPLHF
.	TRBV20-1	TRBJ1-2	CSARDREVNYGYTF